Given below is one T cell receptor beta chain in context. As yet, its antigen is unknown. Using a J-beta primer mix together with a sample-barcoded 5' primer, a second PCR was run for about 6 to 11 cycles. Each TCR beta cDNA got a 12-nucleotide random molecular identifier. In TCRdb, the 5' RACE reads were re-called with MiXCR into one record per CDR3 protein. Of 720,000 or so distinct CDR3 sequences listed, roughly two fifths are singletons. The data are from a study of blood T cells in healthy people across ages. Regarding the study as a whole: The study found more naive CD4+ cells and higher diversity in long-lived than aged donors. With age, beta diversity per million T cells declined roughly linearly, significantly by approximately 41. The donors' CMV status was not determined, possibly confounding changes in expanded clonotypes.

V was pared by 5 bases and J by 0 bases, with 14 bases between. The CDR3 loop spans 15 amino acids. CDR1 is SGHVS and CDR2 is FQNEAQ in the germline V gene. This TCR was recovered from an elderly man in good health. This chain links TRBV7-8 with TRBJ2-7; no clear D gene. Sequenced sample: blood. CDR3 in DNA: TGTGCCAGCAGCGAAGGACGGTCGAGCTCCTACGAGCAGTACTTC. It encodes CASSEGRSSSYEQYF.